This TCR beta chain was obtained from a study of blood T cell repertoires in COVID-19. Study summary: PBMCs, B-cell-depleted T cells, or T cells provided the cDNA or gDNA that made up the material.

The CDR3 is made up of 16 amino acids. V was trimmed by 0 bases and J by 7 bases, leaving 14 bases between them. The V gene's germline CDR1 is SGHNT and CDR2 YYREEE (reference sequence). Clones were sequenced by immunoSEQ multiplex PCR, and TCRdb holds only the in-frame ones, with some missing. The table includes roughly 160,000 clones, roughly 84% detected once. Among Cohort 3 donors, those recovered had two negative PCRs, clearance, or symptom resolution. The chain carries TRBV5-4 and TRBJ1-6; D might be TRBD1 (6 bases). The receptor's source is a man aged 60 to 69 who had recovered from COVID-19. The source material was PBMCs or T cells enriched from blood (not recorded which). The CDR3: CASSLDPGGGNSPLHF. The CDR3, as DNA: TGTGCCAGCAGCTTGGATCCGGGGGGCGGAAATTCACCCCTCCACTTT.